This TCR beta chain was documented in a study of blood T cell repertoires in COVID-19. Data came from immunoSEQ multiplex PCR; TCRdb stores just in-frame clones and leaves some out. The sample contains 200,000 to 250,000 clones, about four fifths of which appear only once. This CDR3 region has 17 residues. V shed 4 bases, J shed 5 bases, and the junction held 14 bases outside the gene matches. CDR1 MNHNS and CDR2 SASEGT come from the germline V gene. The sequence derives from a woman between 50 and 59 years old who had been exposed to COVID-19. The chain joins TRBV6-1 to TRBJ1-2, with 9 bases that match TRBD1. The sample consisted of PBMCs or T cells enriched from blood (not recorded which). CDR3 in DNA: TGTGCCAGCAGTGCCGACCTTAGGACAGGGGCGAGATATGGCTACACCTTC. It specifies CASSADLRTGARYGYTF.